These 6 T cell receptor beta chains were all obtained from the same sample, sequenced in a study of cytomegalovirus exposure and HLA in healthy donors. Assay: immunoSEQ multiplex PCR; the TCRdb copy retains only in-frame clones and omits some. The sample holds tens of thousands of clones, approximately 93% seen once. Sequences were obtained from PBMCs. These receptors all come from a woman under 30 in good health and CMV-seronegative.

This clone was detected only once. The CDR3 sequence: CASSALLAGGLETQYF. CDR3 nucleotide sequence: TGTGCCAGCAGTGCCCTACTAGCGGGGGGGCTTGAGACCCAGTACTTC. The rearrangement links TRBV2 to TRBJ2-5; 13 bases fit TRBD2. This CDR3 region has 16 residues. Unmatched junction bases numbered 7, after V lost 4 bases and J lost 5 bases. Germline CDR1 reads SNHLY; CDR2 reads FYNNEI.

The gene calls are TRBV30 and TRBJ2-1; 7 bases are shared with TRBD2. The V and J ends lost 2 bases and 5 bases, in that order; junction bases with no gene match: 6. CDR3 length: 14 residues. Looked up from germline, CDR1 is GTSNPN and CDR2 is SVGIG (reference sequence). CDR3 in DNA: TGTGCCTGGAGTTTAGGGACTAACCACAATGAGCAGTTCTTC. Residues: CAWSLGTNHNEQFF.

The chain carries TRBV27 and TRBJ2-3; D is perhaps TRBD1 (6 bases). Between the trimmed V and J ends, which lost 4 bases and 6 bases, there was a span of 20 bases. The CDR3 is 16 amino acids. Looked up from germline, CDR1 is MNHEY and CDR2 is SMNVEV (reference sequence). CDR3 residues: CASSSRDKGLRDTQYF. CDR3 bases: TGTGCCAGCAGTTCCCGGGACAAGGGTTTACGGGATACGCAGTATTTT.

V and J are TRBV6-6 and TRBJ2-1, with 8 bases identical to TRBD1. Germline CDR1 MNHNY, CDR2 SVGAGI (reference sequence). Trimming took 4 bases from V and 2 from J; bases not matched to a gene: 7. This CDR3 is built from 16 residues. Here the CDR3 reads CASSSRDRQPYNEQFF. The DNA for the CDR3 is TGTGCCAGCAGTTCCCGGGACAGGCAACCCTACAATGAGCAGTTCTTC.

The chain employs TRBV5-1 and TRBJ2-1, with 15 bases identical to TRBD2. V was clipped by 4 bases and J by 6 bases; unmatched bases: 5. Per germline, CDR1 SGHRS and CDR2 YFSETQ. The CDR3 loop spans 16 amino acids. The CDR3 loop is CASSEGTSGGLNEQFF. The CDR3 DNA reads as TGCGCCAGCAGCGAAGGGACTAGCGGGGGGCTCAATGAGCAGTTCTTC.

This chain connects TRBV11-2 to TRBJ2-2; D is possibly TRBD1 (6 bases). Between the trimmed V and J ends, which lost 5 bases and 6 bases, there was a span of 16 bases. The CDR3 totals 15 residues. The V gene's germline CDR1 is SGHAT and CDR2 FQNNGV. The CDR3 protein is CASSQSSGEPGELFF. The CDR3 coding sequence is TGTGCCAGCAGCCAATCCTCAGGGGAACCCGGGGAGCTGTTTTTT.